One and the same sample provided the 13 T cell receptor beta chains below, sequenced in a study of T cells in Graves' hyperthyroidism and ophthalmopathy (dated by TCRdb to between 2018 and 2021). Library preparation employed multiplex PCR. Sequencing relied on an Illumina HiSeq 2000. TCR beta CDR3 regions were amplified from RNA transcripts. A first-round RT-PCR of the TCR CDR3 used the HTBI primer set with the Qiagen OneStep RT-PCR kit. Clones were called with MiXCR by TCRdb after fastp trimmed the public reads at Q25, and only in-frame beta chains were retained. Rows with a matching CDR3 protein are joined into one entry that keeps the most common DNA and genes. Recorded for this sample are hundreds of thousands of distinct CDR3 sequences; approximately 14% of them occurred a single time. The ten top clones hold 10% of the sample. Sequencing was performed on blood. The receptors here all came from a woman aged 18-30 years with Graves' hyperthyroidism.

This clonotype was counted only a few times. The J gene is TRBJ1-6, the V gene TRBV27; no reliable D call. V was pared by 5 bases and J by 0 bases, with 11 bases between. This CDR3 comprises 16 residues. Germline CDR1 is MNHEY and CDR2 is SMNVEV (reference sequence). CDR3 residues: CASSNRSSSYNSPLHF. The DNA of the CDR3 is TGTGCCAGCAGTAACAGAAGCAGCTCCTATAATTCACCCCTCCACTTT.

This clonotype was recorded at least ten times. The chain recombines TRBV5-1 with TRBJ1-1; D unresolved. Trimming removed 3 bases at V and 0 bases at J, with 9 bases between. The CDR3 length is 14 residues. Germline values: CDR1 SGHRS, CDR2 YFSETQ. CDR3 protein: CASSSQRLNTEAFF. The CDR3 DNA sequence: TGCGCCAGCAGCTCTCAGAGATTGAACACTGAAGCTTTCTTT.

This clonotype was seen a handful of times. J is TRBJ2-1 and V is TRBV20-1; no reliable D call. The CDR3 totals 12 residues. Trimming took off 3 bases at V and 15 bases at J, with 18 bases between the two ends. The germline gives CDR1 DFQATT, CDR2 SNEGSKA (reference sequence). CDR3: CSARGPPRDRFF. CDR3 DNA sequence: TGCAGTGCTAGGGGCCCCCCCAGAGATAGGTTCTTC.

This clonotype was detected many times. The genes are TRBV6-1 and TRBJ2-2; D may be TRBD1 (5 bases). From germline, CDR1 is MNHNS and CDR2 SASEGT. The V and J ends lost 0 bases and 9 bases respectively, with 14 bases between them. The CDR3 contains 15 residues. The CDR3 loop reads CASSEAFLAGRELFF. The CDR3 DNA follows: TGTGCCAGCAGTGAAGCATTCTTAGCAGGGAGGGAGCTGTTTTTT.

As to this clonotype: A clone one base away is much larger, so this may be a read error. The chain recombines TRBV20-1 with TRBJ2-7; D uncertain. Trimming removed 0 bases from V and 2 bases from J, with 11 bases in between. Germline CDR1 DFQATT, CDR2 SNEGSKA (reference sequence). The CDR3 runs 14 residues. The CDR3 sequence is CSARDLGHPYEQYF. In DNA, the CDR3 is TGCAGTGCTAGAGATCTGGGCCATCCCTACGAGCAGTACTTC.

This clonotype was recorded a few times. The chain carries TRBV19 and TRBJ1-5, with a weak D call TRBD1 (6 bases). Trimming pared 1 base from V and 0 bases from J, leaving 7 bases between. The CDR3 runs 15 residues. Looked up from germline, CDR1 is LNHDA and CDR2 is SQIVND (reference sequence). The DNA of the CDR3 is TGTGCCAGTAGTATAGGGACAGATAGCAATCAGCCCCAGCATTTT. It yields the protein CASSIGTDSNQPQHF.

The chain has TRBV20-1 and TRBJ2-4; the D gene is possibly TRBD2 (9 bases). V lost 7 bases to trimming and J lost 5 bases, with 15 bases between them. The CDR3 is 13 amino acids. CDR1 is DFQATT, CDR2 SNEGSKA, per germline (reference sequence). The CDR3 reads CSGGGDRQNIQYF. The CDR3 bases are TGCAGTGGCGGGGGGGACAGGCAAAACATTCAGTACTTC.

This clonotype was observed at least ten times. V and J are TRBV6-1 and TRBJ1-1, with 8 bases fitting TRBD1. The CDR3 consists of 15 residues. Germline CDR1 is MNHNS and CDR2 is SASEGT. Losses at the gene ends were 5 bases for V and 3 bases for J; bases not matched to a gene: 8. The CDR3 sequence is CASSQDRVYYTEAFF. The CDR3 region has the DNA TGTGCCAGCAGTCAGGACAGGGTGTATTACACTGAAGCTTTCTTT.

This clonotype was recorded a few times. A read error may explain this, as a much larger clone is one base away. V usage is TRBV28 and J usage is TRBJ1-1; possible D gene TRBD1, 5 bases. This CDR3 spans 17 amino acids. V dropped 2 bases and J dropped 1 base, with 17 bases sitting between them. The germline gives CDR1 MDHEN, CDR2 SYDVKM. This CDR3 reads CASSLPDGTGTNTEAFF. CDR3 DNA: TGTGCCAGCAGTTTACCGGACGGCACGGGGACGAACACTGAAGCTTTCTTT.

This clonotype has a count of ten or more. The chain links TRBV6-5 to TRBJ2-1; TRBD2 agrees at 9 bases. This CDR3 contains 16 residues. Germline V gene data show CDR1 as MNHEY and CDR2 as SVGAGI. V shed 0 bases and J 7 bases; nucleotides not matched to a gene: 7. Here the CDR3 reads CASSYSILAGWNEQFF. The CDR3 DNA reads TGTGCCAGCAGTTACTCAATACTAGCGGGCTGGAATGAGCAGTTCTTC.

Ten or more counts support this clonotype. This chain's CDR3 is CASGTSRGDEQFF. The DNA for the CDR3 is TGTGCCAGCGGGACTAGCAGGGGCGATGAGCAGTTCTTC. J is TRBJ2-1 and V is TRBV28, with 9 bases matching TRBD2. Looked up from germline, CDR1 is MDHEN and CDR2 is SYDVKM. CDR3 size: 13 residues. V shed 8 bases and J 8 bases; nucleotides not matched to a gene: 7.

This clonotype was observed a few times. The gene calls are TRBV5-8 and TRBJ1-3; D gene uncertain. The CDR3 spans 15 residues. V dropped 2 bases and J dropped 0 bases, with 9 bases sitting between them. CDR1 is SGHTS and CDR2 is YDEGEE in the germline V gene. The CDR3 region is CASSFGYDSGNTIYF. The CDR3 coding sequence is TGTGCCAGCAGCTTCGGCTACGACTCTGGAAACACCATATATTTT.

In its sample, this clonotype was seen many times. The chain recombines TRBV20-1 with TRBJ2-1; the match to TRBD2 covers 7 bases. The CDR3 consists of 15 residues. V dropped 5 bases and J dropped 6; count of bases not matched to a gene: 13. Germline V gene lookup returns CDR1 DFQATT and CDR2 SNEGSKA (reference sequence). The CDR3 loop is CSAPEGRVFSNEQFF. In DNA, the CDR3 is TGCAGTGCTCCTGAGGGGAGGGTTTTTTCCAATGAGCAGTTCTTC.